This TCR beta chain was identified during a study of control samples from healthy donors and cancer patients. The length of the CDR3 is 15 residues. The V gene lost 6 bases and the J gene lost 0 bases, with 12 bases spanning the gap. Germline V gene sequence: CDR1 LGHDT, CDR2 YNNKEL (reference sequence). Profiled with immunoSEQ multiplex PCR; TCRdb holds only in-frame clones, not every one. The sample has 150,000 to 200,000 clones; about 87% are singletons. This sequence originates from a man aged 25 to 40 in good health. V is TRBV3-1 (or the pseudogene TRBV3-2) and J is TRBJ2-1; D is uncertain. The sequenced sample was blood. The CDR3 DNA is TGTGCCAGCAGTCCCCGCCTCAGCTCCTACAATGAGCAGTTCTTC. Residues: CASSPRLSSYNEQFF.